The sequence of this T cell receptor beta chain was determined in a study of cytomegalovirus exposure and HLA in healthy donors. As for this clone: Its antigen is unknown.

Study findings and constraints: Later, an analysis showed that TCR beta chains associated with HLA were more clonally expanded than others that were equally common. Researchers catalogued roughly 170 TCR beta chains as cytomegalovirus-associated.

Trimming took off 4 bases at V and 3 bases at J, with 13 bases between the two ends. Germline assignment: CDR1 MNHEY and CDR2 SVGAGI. CDR3 length: 14 amino acids. PCR used 60 Vbeta primers and 13 Jbeta primers. TCRdb's copy holds only in-frame clones and misses some; the assay was immunoSEQ multiplex PCR. The sample holds about 72,000 clones, approximately 78% seen once. In nominal health when sampled, donors likely had unrecorded immune exposures nonetheless. The sample comprised PBMCs. This receptor was identified in a man aged 35 to 55 in good health and CMV-seronegative. This chain uses TRBV6-5 with TRBJ2-7, with a tentative D call TRBD1 (6 bases). The DNA for the CDR3 is TGTGCCAGCAGTTCCATGGGACAAAGCTACGAGCAGTACTTC. This sequence encodes CASSSMGQSYEQYF.